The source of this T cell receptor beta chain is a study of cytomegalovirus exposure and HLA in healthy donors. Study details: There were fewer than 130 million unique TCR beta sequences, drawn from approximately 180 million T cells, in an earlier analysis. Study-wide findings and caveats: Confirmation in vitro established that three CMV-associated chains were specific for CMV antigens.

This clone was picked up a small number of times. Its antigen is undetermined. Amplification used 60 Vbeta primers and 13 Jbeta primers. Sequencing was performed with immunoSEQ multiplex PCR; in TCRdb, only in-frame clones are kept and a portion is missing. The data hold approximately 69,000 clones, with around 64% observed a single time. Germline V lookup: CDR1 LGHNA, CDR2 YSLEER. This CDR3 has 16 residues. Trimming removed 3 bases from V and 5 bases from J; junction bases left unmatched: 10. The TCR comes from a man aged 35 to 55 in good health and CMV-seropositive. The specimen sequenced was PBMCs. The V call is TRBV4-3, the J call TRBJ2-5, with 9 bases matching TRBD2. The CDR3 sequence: CASSHWTVAGDETQYF. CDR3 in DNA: TGCGCCAGCAGCCATTGGACGGTAGCGGGGGATGAGACCCAGTACTTC.